This T cell receptor (beta chain) derives from a study of T cells after yellow fever vaccination. Findings of the study overall: Booster samples showed a return of most primary-vaccination clones (around 95% CD4, around 88% CD8). The study found a weaker secondary response that peaked faster, day 5 versus 15. Although most clonotypes did not, a small share appeared in both CD4 and CD8 compartments.

CDR3 size: 13 residues. Trimming removed 2 bases from V and 8 bases from J, with 12 bases in between. The germline gives CDR1 LNHDA, CDR2 SQIVND (reference sequence). TCRdb re-called the 5' RACE reads with MiXCR, one entry per CDR3 protein. The sample records 450,000 to 550,000 distinct CDR3 sequences, roughly 19% being singletons. About this clonotype: Antigen unknown.

The TCR sequence derives from a man younger than 40 who received the YFV17D yellow fever vaccine. This rearrangement joins TRBV19 to TRBJ1-1; no clear D gene. Material: PBMCs, obtained 15 days after the yellow fever booster vaccination. CDR3 region: CASSIRRVAEAFF. The DNA of the CDR3 is TGTGCCAGTAGTATACGCCGTGTAGCAGAAGCTTTCTTT.